A single sample gave rise to the 27 T cell receptor beta chains below, sequenced in a study of blood T cells in healthy people across ages. For the second PCR, which ran for about 6 to 11 cycles, a sample-barcoded 5' primer and a J-beta primer mix were used. TCRdb re-analysed the 5' RACE reads in MiXCR, keeping a single row per CDR3 protein. The data contain 850,000 to 1,100,000 distinct CDR3 sequences, under 40% of them seen just once; the ten biggest clones take up approximately 14%. The sample consisted of blood. These receptors came from a young man in good health.

This clonotype was seen a few times. V is TRBV28 and J is TRBJ2-1; D is ambiguous. Germline assignment: CDR1 MDHEN and CDR2 SYDVKM. The CDR3 is 13 residues long. Trimming left V 3 bases short and J 9 bases short, with 12 bases between. CDR3 coding DNA: TGTGCCAGCAGTTTTAGAGCTCCTCCTGAGCAGTTCTTC. Its protein product is CASSFRAPPEQFF.

V usage is TRBV12-3 or TRBV12-4 and J usage is TRBJ2-4, with 9 bases aligning to TRBD2. V trimming: 7 bases; J trimming: 6 bases; junction bases outside the gene matches: 4. The CDR3 totals 13 residues. CDR3 in amino acids: CASTFSGGNIQYF. The CDR3 DNA follows: TGTGCCAGCACCTTTAGCGGGGGAAACATTCAGTACTTC.

Only a few counts were recorded for this clonotype. This chain links TRBV4-1 with TRBJ1-2, with no clear D. V gave up 0 bases and J gave up 8 bases, with 10 bases separating them. Germline V gene data show CDR1 as MGHRA and CDR2 as YSYEKL. The CDR3 is 13 amino acids. The CDR3 nucleotides read TGCGCCAGCAGCCAAGAGTCGTTCTGGGGCTACACCTTC. Protein sequence: CASSQESFWGYTF.

V usage is TRBV7-9 and J usage is TRBJ2-1, with 8 bases aligning to TRBD1. With V trimmed by 5 bases and J by 8 bases, 8 bases remained unmatched. The CDR3 consists of 14 residues. Per germline, CDR1 SEHNR and CDR2 FQNEAQ (reference sequence). The CDR3 region has the DNA TGTGCCAGCAGCGCAAGGACAGGGAAAGATGAGCAGTTCTTC. This codes for CASSARTGKDEQFF.

This clonotype is a singleton in its sample. The chain uses TRBV10-3 and TRBJ1-2; 10 bases line up with TRBD1. Germline V gene lookup returns CDR1 ENHRY and CDR2 SYGVKD. The ends lost 2 bases at V and 7 bases at J; junction bases unmatched: 4. The CDR3 contains 14 residues. The CDR3 sequence is CAISEPTGGCGYTF. The CDR3, as DNA: TGTGCCATCAGTGAGCCGACAGGGGGCTGTGGCTACACCTTC.

This CDR3 reads CASTRGGGHNEQFF. CDR3 DNA: TGTGCCAGCACCCGAGGGGGGGGCCACAATGAGCAGTTCTTC. The chain joins TRBV12-3 or TRBV12-4 to TRBJ2-1, with D perhaps matching TRBD2 (7 bases). The CDR3 runs to 14 residues. Trimming took 7 bases from V and 5 from J, leaving 15 bases between them.

V usage is TRBV29-1 and J usage is TRBJ1-1; D remains ambiguous. V lost 7 bases, J lost 4 bases, and 13 bases lay in between. Germline V gene data show CDR1 as SQVTM and CDR2 as ANQGSEA. This CDR3 spans 12 amino acids. The CDR3 protein is CSAGLRGTEAFF. CDR3 in DNA: TGCAGCGCCGGGTTGCGGGGCACTGAAGCTTTCTTT.

This clonotype was counted a few times. This chain joins TRBV7-6 and TRBJ2-3; D remains ambiguous. The germline V gene encodes CDR1 SGHVS and CDR2 FNYEAQ. The V and J ends lost 1 base and 3 bases respectively, with 14 bases between them. The length of the CDR3 is 16 residues. This CDR3 reads CASSLEAVGSTDTQYF. CDR3 coding DNA: TGTGCCAGCAGCTTAGAGGCGGTTGGATCGACAGATACGCAGTATTTT.

The table lists this clonotype with a few counts. The V and J genes are TRBV3-1 and TRBJ2-5; 8 bases align to TRBD2. With 2 bases clipped from V and 1 base from J, the junction kept 3 bases outside the gene matches. In germline, CDR1 is LGHDT, CDR2 YNNKEL (reference sequence). The CDR3 has 15 amino acids. DNA for the CDR3: TGTGCCAGCAGCCAACAGCGGGGGACCCAAGAGACCCAGTACTTC. It encodes CASSQQRGTQETQYF.

This clonotype has just a few counts. This rearrangement joins TRBV10-3 to TRBJ2-7; 10 positions match TRBD1. V dropped 6 bases and J dropped 3; count of bases not matched to a gene: 5. This CDR3 has 14 amino acids. Per germline, CDR1 ENHRY and CDR2 SYGVKD. The CDR3 bases are TGTGCCATCAGCACCGGGACAGGGGACTACGAGCAGTACTTC. Translation gives CAISTGTGDYEQYF.

This clonotype came up once. The chain's CDR3 is CASSSGRARASTDTQYF. The DNA of the CDR3 is TGTGCCAGCAGCTCAGGGCGGGCCAGAGCTAGCACAGATACGCAGTATTTT. The chain has TRBV5-4 and TRBJ2-3; D possibly matches TRBD1 or TRBD2 (5 bases each). The V gene's germline CDR1 is SGHNT and CDR2 YYREEE (reference sequence). Between the trimmed V and J ends, which lost 3 bases and 0 bases, there was a span of 17 bases. The CDR3 is made up of 17 amino acids.

This clonotype was recorded once. This rearrangement joins TRBV2 to TRBJ2-1; D unclear. Germline V lookup: CDR1 SNHLY, CDR2 FYNNEI. V dropped 6 bases and J dropped 6 bases, with 12 bases sitting between them. This CDR3 is 13 amino acids long. This CDR3 is CASRGQPVNEQFF. The DNA for the CDR3 is TGTGCCAGCAGGGGCCAGCCTGTCAATGAGCAGTTCTTC. The variable domain in full, completed from reference TRBV2 and TRBJ2-1, reads EPEVTQTPSHQVTQMGQEVILRCVPISNHLYFYWYRQILGQKVEFLVSFYNNEISEKSEIFDDQFSVERPDGSNFTLKIRSTKLEDSAMYFCASRGQPVNEQFFGPGTRLTVL.

Comments on this clonotype: With a much larger clone just one base away, this may be a read error. The chain has TRBV5-1 and TRBJ1-2; a weak D match, TRBD1 (6 bases). Germline lookup yields CDR1 SGHRS and CDR2 YFSETQ. The CDR3 sequence is 15 residues long. V lost 3 bases to trimming and J lost 0 bases, with 12 bases between them. For the CDR3, the DNA is TGCGCCAGCAGCTGGGAATGGACAGCTAACTATGGCTACACCTTC. Translating it yields CASSWEWTANYGYTF.

This clonotype was counted between two and nine times. V usage is TRBV20-1 and J usage is TRBJ1-1, with 8 bases lining up with TRBD1. V lost 3 bases to trimming and J lost 10 bases; unmatched junction nucleotides: 13. In germline, CDR1 is DFQATT, CDR2 SNEGSKA (reference sequence). The CDR3 extends over 14 amino acids. The CDR3 coding sequence is TGCAGTGCTAGTGCCTCAGGGGGCGACACGGCAGCTTTCTTT. This translates into CSASASGGDTAAFF.

The chain couples TRBV4-3 to TRBJ2-2, with D perhaps TRBD1 (6 bases). The CDR3 runs 17 residues. Trimming left V 0 bases short and J 2 bases short, with 13 bases between. CDR1 is LGHNA and CDR2 is YSLEER in the germline V gene. The CDR3 DNA reads as TGCGCCAGCAGCCAAGACCCCGGGACACCCAACACCGGGGAGCTGTTTTTT. This encodes CASSQDPGTPNTGELFF.

As to this clonotype: Given a much more abundant clone one base away, this may be a read error. The chain couples TRBV7-2 to TRBJ2-1; TRBD2 aligns across 7 bases. Germline CDR1 and CDR2: SGHTA and FQGNSA. J gave up 4 bases and V 5 bases, and 20 bases lay outside the gene matches. The CDR3 is made up of 19 amino acids. The CDR3 nucleotides are TGTGCCAGCAGCCTTGGAATAGAAAAGCGGGGATCAACTTACAATGAGCAGTTCTTC. Translating it yields CASSLGIEKRGSTYNEQFF.

Concerning this clonotype: One end of the junction is discordant with germline, which a read error may explain. V and J are TRBV3-1 and TRBJ1-4; 9 bases are shared with TRBD1. CDR3 length equals 15 residues. The germline CDR1 and CDR2 sequences are LGHDT and YNNKEL (reference sequence). The DNA of the CDR3 is TGTGCCAGCAGCCACTTACAGGGGGCTAACGAAAAACTGTTTTTT. Translation gives CASSHLQGANEKLFF.

This chain uses TRBV2 with TRBJ1-5, with TRBD1 as a possible D gene (5 bases). Trimming removed 6 bases from V and 5 bases from J, with 17 bases in between. Germline V lookup: CDR1 SNHLY, CDR2 FYNNEI. The CDR3 is 15 residues long. This chain's CDR3 is CASSLDGASHQPQHF. For the CDR3, the DNA is TGTGCCAGCAGCCTGGACGGGGCGTCCCATCAGCCCCAGCATTTT.

In this sample, this clonotype turned up a few times. The genes are TRBV21-1 and TRBJ2-7; TRBD1 is taken as the D call from the table, unchecked against the DNA. TRBV21-1 is shown as a pseudogene. The CDR3 runs 18 residues. The CDR3 reads CASSGCPSTSWPSYEQYF. Written as DNA, the CDR3 is TGTGCCAGCAGCGGCTGTCCGTCGACGTCGTGGCCCTCCTACGAGCAGTACTTC.

The chain uses TRBV6-5 and TRBJ2-3; D might be TRBD1 (6 bases). This CDR3 is 16 amino acids long. CDR1 is MNHEY, CDR2 SVGAGI, per germline. With 0 bases removed from V and 1 base from J, the gap between germline ends came to 11 bases. DNA for the CDR3: TGTGCCAGCAGTTACTCGAGTGGGGGCCGCACAGATACGCAGTATTTT. It translates to CASSYSSGGRTDTQYF.

V is TRBV6-2 or TRBV6-3 and J is TRBJ2-2; TRBD1 or TRBD2 may be the D gene (5 bases each). This CDR3 contains 18 residues. V gave up 0 bases and J gave up 3 bases, with 17 bases separating them. Germline V gene lookup returns CDR1 MNHEY and CDR2 SVGEGT. This CDR3 is CASSYSPTRDGYTGELFF. For the CDR3, the DNA is TGTGCCAGCAGTTACTCGCCGACCCGGGACGGATACACCGGGGAGCTGTTTTTT.

CDR3 protein: CASSPYQYTGAGNIQYF. The CDR3 DNA sequence: TGCGCCAGCAGCCCATACCAATACACAGGGGCGGGAAACATTCAGTACTTC. This chain connects TRBV5-1 to TRBJ2-4, with 7 bases identical to TRBD1. The length of the CDR3 is 17 residues. Trimming removed 4 bases from V and 6 bases from J; junction bases left unmatched: 16. The germline V gene has CDR1 SGHRS and CDR2 YFSETQ.

The chain uses TRBV6-2 or TRBV6-3 and TRBJ2-1, with 7 bases that match TRBD2. The trim removed 7 bases at V and 0 bases at J, leaving 9 bases unmatched. The CDR3 consists of 16 residues. Per germline, CDR1 MNHEY and CDR2 SVGEGT. The DNA for the CDR3 is TGTGCCAGCACCGCGGGGGAGACTTACTCCTACAATGAGCAGTTCTTC. This gives the protein CASTAGETYSYNEQFF.

This clonotype turned up a few times. The chain has TRBV6-6 and TRBJ1-1; D call uncertain. Between the trimmed V and J ends, which lost 2 bases and 4 bases, there was a span of 11 bases. The CDR3 runs 14 residues. Germline values: CDR1 MNHNY, CDR2 SVGAGI (reference sequence). The DNA of the CDR3 is TGTGCCAGCAGTTACGCCGGGGAGGGCACTGAAGCTTTCTTT. Amino acid sequence: CASSYAGEGTEAFF.

As for this clonotype: The junction departs from germline at one end; a sequencing error may be responsible. The chain joins TRBV12-3 or TRBV12-4 to TRBJ2-5, with D unclear. The DNA matches TRBJ2-7 better at its end, which makes the J call doubtful. This CDR3 has 15 residues. CDR3 nucleotides: TGTACCAGCAGTTTACGGTCTCCCGCAGACTACGAGCAGTACTTC. Amino acid sequence: CTSSLRSPADYEQYF.

Worth noting for this clonotype: This sequence may be a read error, since a much larger clone differs from it by one base. The V gene is TRBV7-9, the J gene TRBJ2-1, with TRBD1 matching over 9 bases. Germline CDR1 SEHNR, CDR2 FQNEAQ (reference sequence). This CDR3 has 16 amino acids. The CDR3 DNA is TGTGCCGGCAGCTCCCCGAAGGACAGGGGCTACAATGAGCAGTTCTTC. Its translation is CAGSSPKDRGYNEQFF. Full variable domain (missing parts from reference TRBV7-9 and TRBJ2-1): DTGVSQNPRHKITKRGQNVTFRCDPISEHNRLYWYRQTLGQGPEFLTYFQNEAQLEKSRLLSDRFSAERPKGSFSTLEIQRTEQGDSAMYLCAGSSPKDRGYNEQFFGPGTRLTVL.

The rearrangement links TRBV7-9 to TRBJ2-1; TRBD1 matches 8 bases. The CDR3 length is 15 residues. Trimming removed 4 bases from V and 5 bases from J; junction bases left unmatched: 7. Germline-derived CDR1 and CDR2 are SEHNR and FQNEAQ (reference sequence). CDR3 loop: CASSSTDRAHNEQFF. The CDR3 DNA reads as TGTGCCAGCAGCTCTACGGACAGGGCGCACAATGAGCAGTTCTTC.